The 30 T cell receptor beta chains below come from one sample, sequenced in a study of T cells after somatic rescue of genetic block. Data came from immunoSEQ multiplex PCR; TCRdb stores just in-frame clones and leaves some out. The profile shows under 150,000 clones, about nine tenths of them singletons. The sample taken for sequencing was peripheral blood mononuclear cells (PBMCs). The receptors come from a woman aged 18-29 years.

V and J are TRBV6-5 and TRBJ1-4; D not resolved. V lost 4 bases and J 0 bases, leaving 12 bases between the germline ends. The germline CDR1 and CDR2 sequences are MNHEY and SVGAGI. CDR3 size: 16 residues. The CDR3 DNA reads TGTGCCAGCAGTTCTCGAGTGGGTGCAACTAATGAAAAACTGTTTTTT. It specifies CASSSRVGATNEKLFF.

Here the CDR3 reads CASSEVHPPGGANVLTF. The DNA for the CDR3 is TGTGCCAGCAGTGAAGTCCACCCACCGGGGGGGGCCAACGTCCTGACTTTC. This chain uses TRBV6-1 with TRBJ2-6; D is perhaps TRBD2 (5 bases). The germline CDR1 and CDR2 sequences are MNHNS and SASEGT. V lost 1 base to trimming and J lost 4 bases, with 14 bases between them. CDR3 length: 17 amino acids.

This chain uses TRBV25-1 with TRBJ1-2, with unresolved D. V was clipped by 2 bases and J by 7 bases, with 8 bases between them. CDR1 and CDR2 (germline): MGHDK, SYGVNS. The length of the CDR3 is 12 residues. The CDR3 sequence: CASSERRLGYTF. Here the CDR3 DNA reads TGTGCCAGCAGTGAACGCAGGCTTGGCTACACCTTC.

J is TRBJ2-7 and V is TRBV7-9; 7 nucleotides line up with TRBD1. Trimming at V came to 4 bases and at J to 0 bases, leaving 9 bases not matched to a gene. The CDR3 has 16 residues. The germline CDR1 and CDR2 sequences are SEHNR and FQNEAQ (reference sequence). The chain's CDR3 is CASSSNDRAVSYEQYF. The CDR3 region has the DNA TGTGCCAGCAGCTCTAACGACAGGGCGGTCTCCTACGAGCAGTACTTC.

Only one count was recorded for this clone. J is TRBJ2-7 and V is TRBV7-2; D is possibly TRBD2 (6 bases). The CDR3 contains 15 residues. V was trimmed by 2 bases and J by 4 bases, leaving 15 bases between them. Germline V gene lookup returns CDR1 SGHTA and CDR2 FQGNSA. CDR3 residues: CASSLSTGLNYEQYF. DNA of the CDR3: TGTGCCAGCAGCTTATCTACAGGACTAAATTACGAGCAGTACTTC. The entire variable domain, with the rest obtained from reference TRBV7-2 and TRBJ2-7, is as follows: GAGVSQSPSNKVTEKGKDVELRCDPISGHTALYWYRQSLGQGLEFLIYFQGNSAPDKSGLPSDRFSAERTGGSVSTLTIQRTQQEDSAVYLCASSLSTGLNYEQYFGPGTRLTVT.

About this clone: Different DNA sequences within this sample yield the same CDR3. The chain couples TRBV7-3 to TRBJ1-6; D is perhaps TRBD1 (5 bases). Germline assignment: CDR1 SGHTA and CDR2 FQGTGA. CDR3 length: 13 amino acids. V lost 5 bases to trimming and J lost 7 bases, with 9 bases between them. CDR3 bases: TGTGCCAGCAGCCCTGACAGAAATTCACCCCTCCACTTT. Protein product: CASSPDRNSPLHF.

This chain connects TRBV29-1 to TRBJ2-1; 7 bases are shared with TRBD2. Germline CDR1 and CDR2: SQVTM and ANQGSEA. CDR3 length: 13 amino acids. J gave up 6 bases and V 1 base, and 3 bases lay outside the gene matches. The CDR3 bases are TGCAGCGTTGAAGTCGGGGGGTTCAATGAGCAGTTCTTC. Amino acids: CSVEVGGFNEQFF.

The chain combines TRBV4-1 with TRBJ1-6, with D unclear. The CDR3 sequence is 14 residues long. V was trimmed by 0 bases and J by 14 bases, leaving 14 bases between them. From germline, CDR1 is MGHRA and CDR2 YSYEKL. For the CDR3, the DNA is TGCGCCAGCAGCCAAGATACGATTACTGGAACCCTCCACTTT. Protein: CASSQDTITGTLHF.

V usage is TRBV7-6 and J usage is TRBJ1-1; D gene ambiguous. V dropped 5 bases and J dropped 2 bases, with 15 bases sitting between them. CDR3 size: 15 residues. In germline, CDR1 is SGHVS, CDR2 FNYEAQ. CDR3 nucleotide sequence: TGTGCCAGCAGCCTCCAGACACCGGGCAACACTGAAGCTTTCTTT. Translated, it gives CASSLQTPGNTEAFF.

As for this clone: The sample contains more than one DNA sequence encoding this CDR3. V is TRBV30 and J is TRBJ1-5; D is unclear. The V gene's germline CDR1 is GTSNPN and CDR2 SVGIG (reference sequence). Between the trimmed V and J ends, which lost 0 bases and 4 bases, there was a span of 7 bases. The CDR3 spans 13 residues. CDR3 nucleotide sequence: TGTGCCTGGAGTGTAGTGGGGAATCAGCCCCAGCATTTT. This encodes CAWSVVGNQPQHF.

This chain links TRBV28 with TRBJ1-6; D not resolved. This CDR3 spans 12 amino acids. Deletions cut 7 bases from V and 6 bases from J, with 7 bases between. The germline V gene encodes CDR1 MDHEN and CDR2 SYDVKM. The CDR3 DNA follows: TGTGCCAGCATGCAGGCTAATTCACCCCTCCACTTT. It is translated as CASMQANSPLHF.

The chain uses TRBV5-1 and TRBJ2-3; 11 bases fit TRBD2. The trim removed 3 bases at V and 5 bases at J, leaving 14 bases unmatched. This CDR3 comprises 18 residues. CDR1 is SGHRS, CDR2 YFSETQ, per germline. CDR3 sequence: CASSSTPRLAGGRDTQYF. The CDR3 DNA follows: TGCGCCAGCAGCTCGACCCCGAGATTAGCGGGGGGGCGAGATACGCAGTATTTT.

The chain is built from TRBV11-2 and TRBJ2-1; TRBD2 matches at 10 bases. Germline V lookup: CDR1 SGHAT, CDR2 FQNNGV. The CDR3 totals 15 residues. Trimming cost V 1 base and J 5 bases; bases outside gene matches: 2. For the CDR3, the DNA is TGTGCCAGCAGCTTAGCTAGCGGGGGTGACAATGAGCAGTTCTTC. Its protein product is CASSLASGGDNEQFF.

The chain employs TRBV5-4 and TRBJ2-2; the D gene is possibly TRBD2 (5 bases). Germline CDR1 is SGHNT and CDR2 is YYREEE (reference sequence). Deletions cut 2 bases from V and 1 base from J, with 9 bases between. The length of the CDR3 is 15 residues. CDR3 loop: CASSFAGVNTGELFF. The CDR3, as DNA: TGTGCCAGCAGCTTCGCCGGGGTGAACACCGGGGAGCTGTTTTTT.

The chain joins TRBV2 to TRBJ1-4, with a possible D match to TRBD1 (5 bases). Germline V gene sequence: CDR1 SNHLY, CDR2 FYNNEI. This CDR3 has 16 amino acids. V shed 6 bases and J shed 8 bases, with 22 bases lying between them. The CDR3 loop is CASRMRSGGGSEKLFF. The CDR3 DNA follows: TGTGCCAGCAGGATGCGCTCCGGGGGAGGTAGCGAAAAACTGTTTTTT.

The chain joins TRBV5-3 to TRBJ1-2; weak D call: TRBD1 (5 bases). TRBV5-3 is an ORF, and what it does is uncertain. The V and J ends lost 1 base and 5 bases respectively, with 15 bases between them. This CDR3 region has 15 residues. The CDR3 loop is CARSLKDTGSYGYTF. The CDR3 DNA is TGTGCCAGAAGCTTGAAGGACACAGGCTCATATGGCTACACCTTC.

Within the sample, this clone is large. The rearrangement uses TRBV27 and TRBJ2-2, with D perhaps matching TRBD1 or TRBD2 (5 bases each). The CDR3 loop spans 12 amino acids. Trimming took 8 bases from V and 6 from J, leaving 10 bases between them. Germline CDR1 reads MNHEY; CDR2 reads SMNVEV (reference sequence). This CDR3 is CASGEGPGELFF. The CDR3 bases are TGTGCCAGCGGAGAGGGACCCGGGGAGCTGTTTTTT.

The CDR3 spells CASSSTGEQYF. CDR3 bases: TGTGCCAGCAGCTCTACGGGCGAGCAGTACTTC. The gene calls are TRBV7-9 and TRBJ2-7; D is uncertain. The germline CDR1 and CDR2 sequences are SEHNR and FQNEAQ (reference sequence). The CDR3 totals 11 residues. V lost 4 bases, J lost 6 bases, and 7 bases lay in between.

The J gene is TRBJ1-1, the V gene TRBV11-3; tentatively, D is TRBD1 (5 bases). Germline CDR1 SGHNT, CDR2 YENEEA. This CDR3 comprises 17 residues. V lost 5 bases, J lost 0 bases, and 19 bases lay in between. The CDR3 nucleotides read TGTGCCAGCAGCATAGGGGAGGACTCTGGGGTGAACACTGAAGCTTTCTTT. This gives the protein CASSIGEDSGVNTEAFF.

V usage is TRBV11-2 and J usage is TRBJ2-7; D ambiguous. V was trimmed by 4 bases and J by 0 bases, leaving 13 bases between them. The CDR3 is 15 amino acids. Germline lookup yields CDR1 SGHAT and CDR2 FQNNGV. The CDR3 spells CASSYGQVSSYEQYF. Here the CDR3 DNA reads TGTGCCAGCAGCTATGGGCAGGTGAGCTCCTACGAGCAGTACTTC.

The chain employs TRBV5-1 and TRBJ1-1; 8 positions match TRBD1. J was trimmed by 3 bases and V by 4 bases; bases with no gene match: 11. The CDR3 runs to 16 residues. Per germline, CDR1 SGHRS and CDR2 YFSETQ. The CDR3 DNA reads TGCGCCAGCAGCCTACAGCGGGACAGGAGGCACACTGAAGCTTTCTTT. Encoded protein: CASSLQRDRRHTEAFF.

The rearrangement joins TRBV13 to TRBJ2-1; D uncertain. The CDR3 is made up of 13 amino acids. V lost 5 bases and J lost 4, with 9 bases in between. Germline V gives CDR1 PRHDT, CDR2 FYEKMQ (reference sequence). The CDR3 here is CASSQSQYNEQFF. CDR3 DNA: TGTGCCAGCAGCCAAAGCCAGTACAATGAGCAGTTCTTC.

The chain has TRBV5-1 and TRBJ2-3; 8 bases line up with TRBD2. V lost 2 bases to trimming and J lost 1 base; unmatched junction nucleotides: 9. The CDR3 is made up of 17 amino acids. Germline CDR1 is SGHRS and CDR2 is YFSETQ. The CDR3 nucleotides are TGCGCCAGCAGCTTTACGGGGGGGCGGCAGGGCACAGATACGCAGTATTTT. Residues: CASSFTGGRQGTDTQYF.

The V and J genes are TRBV30 and TRBJ1-1; no reliable D call. There are 10 residues in the CDR3. V was pared by 4 bases and J by 11 bases, with 11 bases between. Germline CDR1 reads GTSNPN; CDR2 reads SVGIG (reference sequence). This CDR3 reads CAWIQVVAFF. The CDR3 DNA reads as TGTGCCTGGATTCAGGTAGTTGCTTTCTTT.

The CDR3 is CAISSRDRPPTWALHF. CDR3 sequence (DNA): TGTGCCATCAGTTCCAGAGACAGACCCCCCACGTGGGCCCTCCACTTT. The chain carries TRBV10-3 and TRBJ1-6, with a tentative D call TRBD1 (5 bases). Trimming took 5 bases from V and 14 from J, leaving 25 bases between them. The CDR3 runs 16 residues. The germline gives CDR1 ENHRY, CDR2 SYGVKD.

The count of this clone is one. V is TRBV4-2 and J is TRBJ1-1, with 12 bases lining up with TRBD1. Germline lookup yields CDR1 LGHNA and CDR2 YNFKEQ. This CDR3 is built from 18 residues. Trimming cost V 0 bases and J 4 bases; bases outside gene matches: 9. DNA of the CDR3: TGTGCCAGCAGCCAAGAGAAAGTAGCGGGACAGGGGGCCACTGAAGCTTTCTTT. Its translation: CASSQEKVAGQGATEAFF.

V and J are TRBV11-2 and TRBJ1-3, with unresolved D. The V end lost 5 bases, the J end lost 1 base, and 9 bases lay between the germline ends. The CDR3 runs to 14 residues. Germline V lookup: CDR1 SGHAT, CDR2 FQNNGV. CDR3 sequence: CASSQRRSGNTIYF. In nucleotides, the CDR3 is TGTGCCAGCAGCCAACGCCGGTCTGGAAACACCATATATTTT. The variable domain in full, completed from reference TRBV11-2 and TRBJ1-3, reads EAGVAQSPRYKIIEKRQSVAFWCNPISGHATLYWYQQILGQGPKLLIQFQNNGVVDDSQLPKDRFSAERLKGVDSTLKIQPAKLEDSAVYLCASSQRRSGNTIYFGEGSWLTVV.

The V gene is TRBV5-1, the J gene TRBJ1-1; 8 positions match TRBD1. Germline lookup yields CDR1 SGHRS and CDR2 YFSETQ. Trimming at V came to 5 bases and at J to 1 base, leaving 4 bases not matched to a gene. This CDR3 contains 14 residues. CDR3 nucleotides: TGCGCCAGCAGGTCAGGACAGGGGAACACTGAAGCTTTCTTT. It specifies CASRSGQGNTEAFF.

CDR3 amino acids: CASSHDMNTEAFF. Written as DNA, the CDR3 is TGTGCCAGCTCTCACGACATGAACACTGAAGCTTTCTTT. The chain combines TRBV18 with TRBJ1-1; no clear D. The V gene lost 6 bases and the J gene lost 0 bases, with 8 bases spanning the gap. The CDR3 sequence is 13 residues long. CDR1 is KGHSH, CDR2 LQKENI, per germline.

This clone appeared once. The chain is built from TRBV5-4 and TRBJ1-1; tentatively, D is TRBD1 (6 bases). Germline assignment: CDR1 SGHNT and CDR2 YYREEE (reference sequence). The CDR3 totals 15 residues. Trimming removed 4 bases at V and 4 bases at J, with 17 bases between. CDR3: CASSPGGRGGTEAFF. CDR3 in DNA: TGTGCCAGCAGCCCGGGGGGCAGGGGAGGCACTGAAGCTTTCTTT. The full variable domain, its missing parts supplied by reference TRBV5-4 and TRBJ1-1, is ETGVTQSPTHLIKTRGQQVTLRCSSQSGHNTVSWYQQALGQGPQFIFQYYREEENGRGNFPPRFSGLQFPNYSSELNVNALELDDSALYLCASSPGGRGGTEAFFGQGTRLTVV.